This T cell receptor beta chain was identified during a study of T cells in Graves' hyperthyroidism and ophthalmopathy. The study's findings and limits: The authors' 13 V-J model separated ophthalmopathy from stable hyperthyroidism. In validation, the model predicted ophthalmopathy. These predictions came a median about 6.2 months before onset. Most clonotypes expanded in the thyroid (above 0.001) were also present in blood.

It was RNA transcripts that yielded the amplified TCR beta CDR3 regions. When the TCR CDR3 underwent first-round RT-PCR, the HTBI primer set was used. One entry per CDR3 protein results from TCRdb running MiXCR on the multiplex PCR reads. This table has 360,000 or so distinct CDR3 sequences, 15% to 20% appearing once. This clonotype was found many times. Its antigen is unknown. The CDR3 has 15 residues. The V and J ends lost 11 bases and 4 bases, in that order; junction bases with no gene match: 13. V and J are TRBV12-3 or TRBV12-4 and TRBJ2-1; 8 bases align to TRBD2. The sequencing sample was made of blood. The TCR originated in a woman between 35 and 50 years old with Graves' ophthalmopathy. The CDR3 loop is CAGPGGASGYNEQFF. For the CDR3, the DNA is TGTGCCGGGCCCGGGGGGGCTAGCGGTTACAATGAGCAGTTCTTC.